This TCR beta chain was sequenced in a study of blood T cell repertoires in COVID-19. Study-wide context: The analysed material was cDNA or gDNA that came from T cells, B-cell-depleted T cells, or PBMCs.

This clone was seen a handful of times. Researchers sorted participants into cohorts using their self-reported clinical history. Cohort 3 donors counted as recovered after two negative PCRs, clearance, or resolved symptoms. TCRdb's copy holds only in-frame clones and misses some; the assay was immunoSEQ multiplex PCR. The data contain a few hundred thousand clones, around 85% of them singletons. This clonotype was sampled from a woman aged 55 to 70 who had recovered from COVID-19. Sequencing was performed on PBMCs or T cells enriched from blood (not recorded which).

The CDR3 DNA reads as TGCGCCAGCAGCCCGGTAGCGGGGGGCCTAAACACCGGGGAGCTGTTTTTT. Protein: CASSPVAGGLNTGELFF. The V and J genes are TRBV5-1 and TRBJ2-2, with 10 nucleotides matching TRBD2. Looked up from germline, CDR1 is SGHRS and CDR2 is YFSETQ. Trimming cost V 4 bases and J 2 bases; bases outside gene matches: 8. This CDR3 spans 17 amino acids.